The 24 T cell receptor beta chains below all came from one sample that was sequenced in a study of T cells expressing NK-cell markers. TCRdb re-called the 5' RACE reads and gives one entry per CDR3 protein, without DNA. This table holds over 150,000 distinct CDR3 sequences. The sequencing sample was made of blood T cells: a sorted CD56 or NKG2C T cell subset, CD4+ or CD8+ T cells, or bulk PBMC T cells (not recorded which). The receptors shown here come from a man aged 18 to 69 in good health.

V and J are TRBV3-1 and TRBJ1-3; TCRdb lists TRBD1, though no DNA is available to test this call. This CDR3 has 17 residues. CDR1 is LGHDT and CDR2 is YNNKEL in the germline V gene (reference sequence). CDR3 protein: CASTPGAGGESGNTIYF.

The V gene is TRBV19, the J gene TRBJ2-7; TCRdb picks TRBD1, but there is no DNA to check that call. The CDR3 runs to 14 residues. Germline values: CDR1 LNHDA, CDR2 SQIVND (reference sequence). The CDR3 reads CASSLGQGASEQYF.

CDR3 loop: CASNKDRGTYEQYF. The rearrangement links TRBV2 to TRBJ2-7; without DNA, the TCRdb call of TRBD1 cannot be checked. This CDR3 has 14 amino acids. Germline V gene sequence: CDR1 SNHLY, CDR2 FYNNEI. The full variable domain, in which reference TRBV2 and TRBJ2-7 provide the parts outside the CDR3, is EPEVTQTPSHQVTQMGQEVILRCVPISNHLYFYWYRQILGQKVEFLVSFYNNEISEKSEIFDDQFSVERPDGSNFTLKIRSTKLEDSAMYFCASNKDRGTYEQYFGPGTRLTVT.

The chain links TRBV6-2 or TRBV6-3 to TRBJ2-5; TCRdb indicates TRBD1, and absent DNA this call remains unverified. This CDR3 comprises 15 residues. Germline CDR1 reads MNHEY; CDR2 reads SVGEGT. The CDR3 protein is CASSPPFEYQETQYF.

The genes are TRBV3-1 and TRBJ1-2; TCRdb calls TRBD1, which cannot be checked without DNA. CDR1 and CDR2 (germline): LGHDT, YNNKEL (reference sequence). The CDR3 sequence is 12 residues long. The CDR3: CASSQVPGNYTF. The variable domain in full, with the rest retrieved from reference TRBV3-1 and TRBJ1-2, is DTAVSQTPKYLVTQMGNDKSIKCEQNLGHDTMYWYKQDSKKFLKIMFSYNNKELIINETVPNRFSPKSPDKAHLNLHINSLELGDSAVYFCASSQVPGNYTFGSGTRLTVV.

V is TRBV11-2 and J is TRBJ2-5. The V gene's germline CDR1 is SGHAT and CDR2 FQNNGV. The CDR3 is 15 amino acids. CDR3 sequence reads: CASSLVAASQETQYF. Full variable domain (rest looked up from reference TRBV11-2 and TRBJ2-5): EAGVAQSPRYKIIEKRQSVAFWCNPISGHATLYWYQQILGQGPKLLIQFQNNGVVDDSQLPKDRFSAERLKGVDSTLKIQPAKLEDSAVYLCASSLVAASQETQYFGPGTRLLVL.

This rearrangement joins TRBV11-2 to TRBJ2-1; TCRdb picks TRBD1, but there is no DNA to check that call. Per germline, CDR1 SGHAT and CDR2 FQNNGV. This CDR3 comprises 16 residues. CDR3 residues: CASSLVIGTDYNEQFF. The full variable domain, with the rest looked up from reference TRBV11-2 and TRBJ2-1, is EAGVAQSPRYKIIEKRQSVAFWCNPISGHATLYWYQQILGQGPKLLIQFQNNGVVDDSQLPKDRFSAERLKGVDSTLKIQPAKLEDSAVYLCASSLVIGTDYNEQFFGPGTRLTVL.

The gene calls are TRBV6-5 and TRBJ2-1; TCRdb selects TRBD2, and the lack of DNA leaves this call unchecked. CDR1 and CDR2 (germline): MNHEY, SVGAGI. The CDR3 spans 14 residues. The CDR3 spells CASSYSAGGEEQFF.

The chain employs TRBV19 and TRBJ2-7. This CDR3 is built from 13 residues. Germline values: CDR1 LNHDA, CDR2 SQIVND (reference sequence). CDR3 protein: CASSMVAGYEQYF. The full variable domain, its missing parts supplied by reference TRBV19 and TRBJ2-7, is DGGITQSPKYLFRKEGQNVTLSCEQNLNHDAMYWYRQDPGQGLRLIYYSQIVNDFQKGDIAEGYSVSREKKESFPLTVTSAQKNPTAFYLCASSMVAGYEQYFGPGTRLTVT.

The chain employs TRBV7-8 and TRBJ2-2; as DNA is missing, the TRBD2 call by TCRdb cannot be tested. CDR1 is SGHVS, CDR2 FQNEAQ, per germline. CDR3 length: 16 residues. CDR3: CASSSGGGENTGELFF.

The chain recombines TRBV5-1 with TRBJ1-1; no DNA is available, so the TRBD1 call from TCRdb remains unchecked. CDR1 and CDR2 from the germline V gene are SGHRS and YFSETQ. The CDR3 covers 18 residues. The CDR3 loop reads CASSLLTGASLMNTEAFF. Filled out from reference TRBV5-1 and TRBJ1-1, the complete variable domain reads KAGVTQTPRYLIKTRGQQVTLSCSPISGHRSVSWYQQTPGQGLQFLFEYFSETQRNKGNFPGRFSGRQFSNSRSEMNVSTLELGDSALYLCASSLLTGASLMNTEAFFGQGTRLTVV.

The V gene is TRBV27, the J gene TRBJ2-7; TCRdb names TRBD1, which stays unverified in the absence of DNA. The CDR3 sequence is 13 residues long. Germline CDR1 MNHEY, CDR2 SMNVEV (reference sequence). The CDR3 is CASSFGGVYEQYF.

This CDR3 reads CASSIGGNSPLHF. This chain uses TRBV19 with TRBJ1-6. The V gene's germline CDR1 is LNHDA and CDR2 SQIVND (reference sequence). The length of the CDR3 is 13 residues.

The chain's CDR3 is CASSLYRELGLNEQYF. The V gene is TRBV27, the J gene TRBJ2-7; there is no DNA to check the TCRdb D call of TRBD1. The CDR3 sequence is 16 residues long. Germline values: CDR1 MNHEY, CDR2 SMNVEV (reference sequence).

The chain is built from TRBV10-3 and TRBJ2-1; TCRdb selects TRBD1, and the lack of DNA leaves this call unchecked. The germline V gene has CDR1 ENHRY and CDR2 SYGVKD. This CDR3 is built from 17 residues. CDR3 amino acids: CAIGASSTGFRWNEQFF.

The rearrangement uses TRBV30 and TRBJ2-2; TCRdb picks TRBD1, but there is no DNA to check that call. Germline loops: CDR1 GTSNPN, CDR2 SVGIG (reference sequence). The CDR3 sequence is 13 residues long. The CDR3 loop reads CAWGATNTGELFF. Full variable domain (rest looked up from reference TRBV30 and TRBJ2-2): SQTIHQWPATLVQPVGSPLSLECTVEGTSNPNLYWYRQAAGRGLQLLFYSVGIGQISSEVPQNLSASRPQDRQFILSSKKLLLSDSGFYLCAWGATNTGELFFGEGSRLTVL.

The chain employs TRBV14 and TRBJ2-3. Per germline, CDR1 SGHDN and CDR2 FVKESK. This CDR3 spans 15 amino acids. CDR3 in amino acids: CASSVDIGRTDTQYF.

The chain recombines TRBV5-1 with TRBJ1-1; TCRdb gives TRBD1 as the D gene, but with no DNA this cannot be confirmed. Germline loops: CDR1 SGHRS, CDR2 YFSETQ. The CDR3 sequence is 14 residues long. CDR3 sequence reads: CASSLSDRGSEAFF.

The V and J genes are TRBV12-3 or TRBV12-4 and TRBJ1-4; the TCRdb D gene call, TRBD1, has no DNA to confirm it. The length of the CDR3 is 17 residues. The CDR3 protein is CASSPGTGDIGNEKLFF.

The chain uses TRBV3-1 and TRBJ1-1; the D call of TRBD1 rests on TCRdb alone, since no DNA is present to check it. This CDR3 has 14 residues. CDR1 LGHDT and CDR2 YNNKEL come from the germline V gene (reference sequence). The CDR3 region is CASSHKGQGAEAFF.

This chain joins TRBV5-1 and TRBJ2-3; the D call of TRBD1 rests on TCRdb alone, since no DNA is present to check it. The CDR3 runs to 17 residues. CDR1 and CDR2 (germline): SGHRS, YFSETQ. This CDR3 is CASSLIPGQGGADTQYF.

V gene TRBV28 combines with J gene TRBJ1-4. Germline V gene data show CDR1 as MDHEN and CDR2 as SYDVKM. CDR3 length: 15 residues. The CDR3 loop is CASTLAGEKEEKLFF.

The chain employs TRBV7-6 and TRBJ2-2. There are 14 residues in the CDR3. CDR1 is SGHVS and CDR2 is FNYEAQ in the germline V gene. The CDR3 loop is CASSLGLAAGELFF.

CDR3 loop: CASSSYSGTSGGNNEQFF. The chain is built from TRBV9 and TRBJ2-1; absent DNA, TCRdb's TRBD2 call cannot be checked. Germline V gene sequence: CDR1 SGDLS, CDR2 YYNGEE. The CDR3 length is 18 residues.